This T cell receptor (beta chain) was retrieved from a study of T cell responses to AZD1222 COVID-19 vaccine (dated by TCRdb to the early 2020s). With respect to the entire study: AZD1222 recipients whose second dose came at about 4 weeks and those whose second dose came at about 12 weeks were combined into one group, since spike-specific TCR depth and breadth did not differ between the two schedules. A total of about 230 trial participants underwent TCR sequencing, of whom about 210 received two doses of AZD1222 and around 26 received two doses of the MenACWY control vaccine. Trial participants were enrolled by age into 18-55, 56-69 and 70-plus year subgroups, with roughly 160, 29 and 62 TCR-sequenced participants respectively. The full study reports these points: Conclusions about previously exposed vaccinees were limited because only six AZD1222 recipients were SARS-CoV-2 seropositive at baseline. CD4 TCRs associated with the vaccine covered the entire spike protein, and the dominant responses were in regions 160-218 and 743-854. In the small 56-69-year group, the increase in depth fell short of significance, most likely because of low power. Reportedly, almost half of the unique spike-specific TCRs recognized epitopes lying outside the regions that are mutated in the B.1.351 and B.1.1.7 variants. After two AZD1222 doses, both the breadth and the depth of spike-specific TCRs were significantly higher than at day 0 and than in MenACWY recipients. Participants were mostly white British and included more females than males, and it was suggested by the authors that clonal diversity may have been underestimated. No day 14 peak-response samples were available, so repertoires were characterized only after the peak T cell response.

As for this clone: Its antigen is unknown. Base quality data are lacking; no much larger clone is found one base away.

Per the germline V gene (reference sequence), MNHEY is the CDR1 and SMNVEV is the CDR2. V lost 8 bases and J lost 7 bases, and the count of bases not matched to a germline gene is 11. Spanning cysteine to phenylalanine, the CDR3 consists of 14 amino acids. Only the CDR3 part of the read is kept: 42 bases, read in frame from the first base. The time point label, as the study defines it: baseline before first vaccination. Vaccinee samples were obtained from the UK trials COV001 and COV002, which included a single-blind randomized controlled phase 2/3 trial of AZD1222 (ChAdOx1 nCoV-19) in healthy adults. Trial participant PBMC samples were collected at day 0 and day 28 after the second dose for TCRbeta chain sequencing. The CDR3 regions of human TCRbeta chains were subjected to immunosequencing. Regarding the original processing steps: Repertoire TCRs were matched against a reference library of SARS-CoV-2-specific TCRs generated with the MIRA antigen-specificity platform. Breadth was defined as the fraction of unique TCRs that were SARS-CoV-2-associated, and depth was defined as the fraction of total T cells that were SARS-CoV-2-associated. Using the MIRA data, every spike-specific TCR was mapped to the spike region that the TCR reacted to and assigned to either a CD4 or a CD8 class. Log10-transformed breadth and depth values were compared by one-way ANOVA with Sidak's multiple comparisons tests. Drawn from immuneACCESS, this table holds only the in-frame rearrangements with V and J called that TCRdb kept. Clones are partly lost; checked studies trace under half to an unresolved V gene and leave the rest unexplained. That table is the source of V, J and clone size, and D and trimming were worked out from the DNA. This sample comprises under 140,000 clones, 70% to 90% of them detected only once. Roughly 3% of the sample rests with the top ten.

This sequence was found in an adult in good health. The input for sequencing was peripheral blood, taken on day 0 of AZD1222 vaccination. This receptor chain uses TRBV27 and TRBJ1-1; the central 9 bases match TRBD1. Here is the DNA: TGTGCCAGCTCGAGGGACAGGGACAACTTTGAAGCTTTCTTT. Translated, this is CASSRDRDNFEAFF.